The sequence of this TCR beta chain was determined in a study of T cell repertoires in cytomegalovirus infection. In the study overall: Matching HLA type, along with CMV infection, was indicated by public TCR beta signatures.

TCRdb reprocessed the reads via MiXCR and lists one record per CDR3 protein. The repertoire includes roughly 860,000 distinct CDR3 sequences, approximately 32% of them detected once, and roughly 12% sits in the top ten. V dropped 6 bases and J dropped 5; count of bases not matched to a gene: 6. The CDR3 length is 14 residues. In the case of this clonotype: The antigen is unknown.

The source material was cultured CD8+ T cells from PBMCs, sampled from culture after CMV antigen stimulation. This chain uses TRBV12-3 or TRBV12-4 with TRBJ1-2; TRBD1 matches 10 bases. The clonotype comes from a human donor in good health (CMV status not recorded). Some clones in this sample may be carry-over from other donors' samples. CDR3 DNA: TGTGCCAGCAGCGCCGGGACAGGGGCTTATGGCTACACCTTC. It specifies CASSAGTGAYGYTF.